This paragraph covers one T cell receptor (beta chain) sequence. Its recognized antigen is unknown. The sample holds no much larger clone one base away, and base qualities are not on file. The data stem from a study of T cell repertoires in cytomegalovirus infection (dated by TCRdb to the late 2010s). Context from the whole study: Donor HLA type was relevant to the analysis, because carriage of CMV infection together with the matching HLA type was indicated by public TCR beta signatures. Study-wide conclusions, independent of this receptor: In the ex vivo response, HLA-C-restricted CMV-specific TCR beta clonotypes were dominant, and in two of eight donors the single most frequent clonotype came from this HLA-C-restricted group. Cumulative frequency of public TCR beta family members discriminated carriers of CMV infection plus the relevant HLA type in this cohort and an independent approximately 350-donor cohort.

V loses 4 bases at its end and J loses 4 bases; junction bases beyond the gene matches: 5. Spanning cysteine to phenylalanine, the CDR3 consists of 15 amino acids. The retained sequence is limited to the CDR3, 45 bases, with the frame set at the first base. Sequencing was carried out with an Illumina HiSeq 1500. Through fastp at Q25 and MiXCR, TCRdb rebuilt clones from the public reads, retaining in-frame beta chains. One record per CDR3 amino acid sequence lists the most common genes and DNA. Within this sample are hundreds of thousands of distinct CDR3 sequences, with around 10% of them counted one time only. The top ten clones comprise approximately 2.4% of the sample.

The material sequenced was PBMCs. This receptor chain uses TRBV23-1 and TRBJ2-3, with TRBD1 identical over 10 junction bases. TRBV23-1 is an ORF, with its function uncertain. The sequence came from a human donor in good health (CMV status not recorded). Some clones in this sample may be carry-over from other donors' samples. The CDR3 reads as follows: CASSLRGTGADTQYF. Here is the DNA: TGCGCCAGCAGTCTCCGCGGGACAGGGGCAGATACGCAGTATTTT.